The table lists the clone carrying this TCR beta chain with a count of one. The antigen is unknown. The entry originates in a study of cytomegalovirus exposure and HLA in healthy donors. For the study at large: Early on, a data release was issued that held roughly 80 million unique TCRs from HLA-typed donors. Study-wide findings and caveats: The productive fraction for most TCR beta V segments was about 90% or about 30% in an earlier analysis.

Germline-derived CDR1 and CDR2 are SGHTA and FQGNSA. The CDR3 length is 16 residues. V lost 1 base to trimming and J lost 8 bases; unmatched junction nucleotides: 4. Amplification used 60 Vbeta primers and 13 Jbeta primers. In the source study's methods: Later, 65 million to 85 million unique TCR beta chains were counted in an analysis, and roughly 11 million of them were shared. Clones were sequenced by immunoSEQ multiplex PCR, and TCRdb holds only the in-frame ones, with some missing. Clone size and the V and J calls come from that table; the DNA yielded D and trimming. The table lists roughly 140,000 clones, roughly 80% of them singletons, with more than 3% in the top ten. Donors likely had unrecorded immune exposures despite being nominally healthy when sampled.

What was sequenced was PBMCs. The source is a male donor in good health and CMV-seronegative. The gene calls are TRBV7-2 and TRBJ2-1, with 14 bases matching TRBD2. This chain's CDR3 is CASSLGGTSGGDEQFF. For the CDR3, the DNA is TGTGCCAGCAGCTTAGGAGGGACTAGCGGGGGAGATGAGCAGTTCTTC.